The 21 T cell receptor beta chains given below trace back to one sample, sequenced in a study of PD-1 blockade in mismatch repair-deficient tumors. Measured with immunoSEQ multiplex PCR; TCRdb has only the in-frame clones, and not every one. The sample lists over 60,000 clones, 88% occurring once. Sequences were derived from peripheral blood, sampled 52 weeks after starting pembrolizumab. All receptors derive from an adult with mismatch repair-deficient cancer.

V gene TRBV28 combines with J gene TRBJ2-7; tentatively, D is TRBD1 (5 bases). The germline V gene encodes CDR1 MDHEN and CDR2 SYDVKM. The CDR3 contains 14 residues. V was shortened by 7 bases and J by 3 bases, with 16 bases between the two germline ends. The CDR3 reads CASNEKGVLYEQYF. CDR3 DNA: TGTGCCAGCAACGAGAAAGGGGTACTCTACGAGCAGTACTTC.

V is TRBV5-5 and J is TRBJ2-3, with D tentatively TRBD2 (6 bases). The germline V gene has CDR1 SGHKS and CDR2 YYEKEE (reference sequence). Trimming removed 0 bases from V and 0 bases from J, with 14 bases in between. The CDR3 is 17 amino acids. Written as DNA, the CDR3 is TGTGCCAGCAGCTTGGCCGGGGCGGGACCTAGCACAGATACGCAGTATTTT. This translates into CASSLAGAGPSTDTQYF.

This clone occurred once. The V and J genes are TRBV29-1 and TRBJ2-5; D is unresolved. Germline V CDR1 and CDR2: SQVTM, ANQGSEA. CDR3 length: 12 amino acids. Trimming left V 7 bases short and J 5 bases short, with 14 bases between. The CDR3 loop is CSAVVGSETQYF. As DNA, the CDR3 is TGCAGCGCGGTAGTGGGGTCGGAGACCCAGTACTTC. Full variable domain (rest looked up from reference TRBV29-1 and TRBJ2-5): SAVISQKPSRDICQRGTSLTIQCQVDSQVTMMFWYRQQPGQSLTLIATANQGSEATYESGFVIDKFPISRPNLTFSTLTVSNMSPEDSSIYLCSAVVGSETQYFGPGTRLLVL.

V usage is TRBV5-1 and J usage is TRBJ2-1; D not resolved. The V end was cut by 2 bases, the J end by 0 bases, with 6 bases between. The CDR3 contains 14 residues. Germline CDR1 and CDR2: SGHRS and YFSETQ. In nucleotides, the CDR3 is TGCGCCAGCAGCTTTTCTAGCTCCTACAATGAGCAGTTCTTC. As protein: CASSFSSSYNEQFF.

The chain has TRBV11-3 and TRBJ2-7; TRBD1 is a possible D gene (6 bases). The CDR3 is made up of 16 amino acids. Deletions cut 5 bases from V and 5 bases from J, with 22 bases between. The germline V gene encodes CDR1 SGHNT and CDR2 YENEEA. The CDR3, as DNA: TGTGCCAGCAGCGCTTACCTGATACAGGGTGTGGACGAGCAGTACTTC. Encoded protein: CASSAYLIQGVDEQYF.

The J gene is TRBJ1-3, the V gene TRBV19, with D hard to call. CDR3 length: 15 amino acids. Germline CDR1 and CDR2: LNHDA and SQIVND (reference sequence). Trimming took off 6 bases at V and 0 bases at J, with 12 bases between the two ends. In DNA form, the CDR3 reads TGTGCCAGTAGAAAGGACGCCGGCTCTGGAAACACCATATATTTT. Translating gives CASRKDAGSGNTIYF.

The chain joins TRBV28 to TRBJ2-6; D call uncertain. The V gene lost 7 bases and the J gene lost 3 bases, with 19 bases spanning the gap. Germline lookup yields CDR1 MDHEN and CDR2 SYDVKM. The CDR3 runs 17 residues. CDR3 coding DNA: TGTGCCAGCACGTCTCTCTCGGACGAGAATGGGGCCAACGTCCTGACTTTC. As protein: CASTSLSDENGANVLTF.

This chain joins TRBV27 and TRBJ2-3; D is uncertain. The CDR3 consists of 14 residues. V dropped 10 bases and J dropped 2 bases, with 16 bases sitting between them. The germline V gene encodes CDR1 MNHEY and CDR2 SMNVEV (reference sequence). This CDR3 reads CATGQDTNTDTQYF. CDR3 in DNA: TGTGCCACGGGTCAAGACACGAACACAGATACGCAGTATTTT.

The V call is TRBV18, the J call TRBJ1-1; the match to TRBD1 covers 12 bases. The CDR3 is 16 residues long. Per germline, CDR1 KGHSH and CDR2 LQKENI. V was clipped by 6 bases and J by 3 bases; unmatched bases: 8. CDR3 nucleotide sequence: TGTGCCAGCTCGGGACAGGGGGCGCGTTTGGACACTGAAGCTTTCTTT. This translates into CASSGQGARLDTEAFF.

The chain combines TRBV30 with TRBJ1-5; tentative D call: TRBD1 (6 bases). The CDR3 has 14 residues. Trimming pared 1 base from V and 3 bases from J, leaving 10 bases between. Germline lookup yields CDR1 GTSNPN and CDR2 SVGIG (reference sequence). The CDR3 protein is CAWSAGHNNQPQHF. The CDR3 region has the DNA TGTGCCTGGAGTGCGGGACACAACAATCAGCCCCAGCATTTT.

The chain couples TRBV6-5 to TRBJ2-7; tentative D call: TRBD2 (5 bases). Germline lookup yields CDR1 MNHEY and CDR2 SVGAGI. V was pared by 7 bases and J by 3 bases, with 7 bases between. The CDR3 consists of 11 residues. The CDR3 sequence: CASTSSYEQYF. The CDR3 DNA follows: TGTGCCAGCACTAGCAGCTACGAGCAGTACTTC.

The V call is TRBV18, the J call TRBJ2-1, with TRBD2 matching over 7 bases. The CDR3 has 16 residues. V lost 3 bases and J lost 4; bases outside the gene matches: 9. The germline V gene encodes CDR1 KGHSH and CDR2 LQKENI. The CDR3 here is CASSPKEGREYNEQFF. CDR3 bases: TGTGCCAGCTCACCCAAGGAGGGGAGGGAATACAATGAGCAGTTCTTC.

This chain links TRBV27 with TRBJ2-5; 7 bases agree with TRBD2. The V and J ends lost 2 bases and 6 bases, in that order; junction bases with no gene match: 6. Germline lookup yields CDR1 MNHEY and CDR2 SMNVEV (reference sequence). This CDR3 is 14 amino acids long. CDR3 sequence (DNA): TGTGCCAGCAGTTTAGGTAGCGGGTGGAAGACCCAGTACTTC. Its translation: CASSLGSGWKTQYF.

The rearrangement joins TRBV4-2 to TRBJ2-3; 8 bases line up with TRBD2. This CDR3 is built from 15 residues. The ends lost 3 bases at V and 6 bases at J; junction bases unmatched: 8. Per the germline V gene, CDR1 is LGHNA and CDR2 is YNFKEQ. DNA of the CDR3: TGTGCCAGCAGCCAGCAACAGGGCGGGGGGGATACGCAGTATTTT. Its protein is CASSQQQGGGDTQYF.

The chain combines TRBV30 with TRBJ2-7; a weak D match, TRBD2 (5 bases). The CDR3 runs 12 residues. Germline V gives CDR1 GTSNPN, CDR2 SVGIG (reference sequence). V shed 0 bases and J shed 6 bases, with 9 bases lying between them. The CDR3 coding sequence is TGTGCCTGGAGTGTAAGCGGAGGCGAGCAGTACTTC. This encodes CAWSVSGGEQYF.

The chain combines TRBV7-2 with TRBJ2-5; a weak D match, TRBD1 (5 bases). V was pared by 5 bases and J by 3 bases, with 16 bases between. The CDR3 extends over 15 amino acids. Germline lookup yields CDR1 SGHTA and CDR2 FQGNSA. The CDR3 sequence: CASSSWAGLEETQYF. DNA of the CDR3: TGTGCCAGCAGCAGCTGGGCAGGGCTGGAAGAGACCCAGTACTTC.

This chain links TRBV28 with TRBJ2-7; D is undetermined. The CDR3 length is 13 residues. The germline V gene has CDR1 MDHEN and CDR2 SYDVKM. The V gene lost 4 bases and the J gene lost 2 bases, with 9 bases spanning the gap. Written as DNA, the CDR3 is TGTGCCAGCAGTTCGACTCCAACCTACGAGCAGTACTTC. This gives the protein CASSSTPTYEQYF.

This clone was seen just once. This sequence joins TRBV4-3 and TRBJ2-7, with TRBD2 identical over 8 bases. CDR3 length: 14 amino acids. The germline V gene has CDR1 LGHNA and CDR2 YSLEER. Trimming at V came to 0 bases and at J to 4 bases, leaving 2 bases not matched to a gene. The CDR3 DNA sequence: TGCGCCAGCAGCCAAGATCAGCGGGGGTACGAGCAGTACTTC. It yields the protein CASSQDQRGYEQYF.

The chain is built from TRBV5-8 and TRBJ2-7, with 11 bases matching TRBD2. After removal of 4 bases from V and 0 bases from J, the junction contained 6 bases not matched to a gene. CDR3 length: 16 amino acids. Germline V gives CDR1 SGHTS, CDR2 YDEGEE. The CDR3 region is CASSKDGTSGSYEQYF. The CDR3 nucleotides read TGTGCCAGCAGCAAAGACGGGACTAGCGGCTCCTACGAGCAGTACTTC.

The chain employs TRBV19 and TRBJ2-1; TRBD1 aligns across 10 bases. The CDR3 runs 17 residues. Germline CDR1 LNHDA, CDR2 SQIVND (reference sequence). The V gene end was trimmed by 4 bases and the J gene end by 2 bases; junction bases not matched to a gene: 8. CDR3: CASSSPGTGDTYNEQFF. As DNA, the CDR3 is TGTGCCAGTAGTAGCCCCGGGACAGGGGACACCTACAATGAGCAGTTCTTC.

V usage is TRBV4-2 and J usage is TRBJ2-2, with 7 nucleotides matching TRBD1. Germline assignment: CDR1 LGHNA and CDR2 YNFKEQ. CDR3 size: 16 residues. The trim removed 3 bases at V and 7 bases at J, leaving 11 bases unmatched. The CDR3 loop is CASSHHRDSGIGELFF. CDR3 nucleotides: TGTGCCAGCAGCCACCATCGGGACAGTGGAATCGGGGAGCTGTTTTTT.